Below are 6 T cell receptor beta chains sequenced from a single sample in a study of technical replicates of blood from a handful of donors. Produced via immunoSEQ multiplex PCR; TCRdb's table is partial and in-frame only. Here the sample spans about 93,000 clones, approximately 95% being singletons. The sequenced sample was T cells isolated from PBMCs. These receptors came from a human donor in good health.

J is TRBJ2-3 and V is TRBV6-6; D is possibly TRBD2 (7 bases). V lost 10 bases and J lost 6, with 17 bases in between. From germline, CDR1 is MNHNY and CDR2 SVGAGI (reference sequence). The CDR3 is 13 residues long. The CDR3 sequence is CATCGGGMDTQYF. In nucleotides, the CDR3 is TGTGCCACATGTGGGGGGGGCATGGATACGCAGTATTTT.

V and J are TRBV4-1 and TRBJ2-7; TRBD1 matches at 8 bases. Germline V gene data show CDR1 as MGHRA and CDR2 as YSYEKL. This CDR3 has 14 amino acids. Germline trimming cut 6 bases from V and 7 bases from J; bases unmatched to any gene: 11. This chain's CDR3 is CASRPQGAGWEQYF. CDR3 nucleotide sequence: TGCGCCAGCAGACCCCAGGGGGCGGGATGGGAGCAGTACTTC.

The rearrangement uses TRBV28 and TRBJ1-1; no clear D gene. Trimming took off 1 base at V and 0 bases at J, with 15 bases between the two ends. The CDR3 runs to 17 residues. The germline gives CDR1 MDHEN, CDR2 SYDVKM. The CDR3 sequence: CASSLYPGYPMNTEAFF. DNA of the CDR3: TGTGCCAGCAGTTTATACCCAGGATACCCAATGAACACTGAAGCTTTCTTT. Combining the CDR3 with reference TRBV28 and TRBJ1-1 gives the whole variable domain DVKVTQSSRYLVKRTGEKVFLECVQDMDHENMFWYRQDPGLGLRLIYFSYDVKMKEKGDIPEGYSVSREKKERFSLILESASTNQTSMYLCASSLYPGYPMNTEAFFGQGTRLTVV.

The chain employs TRBV18 and TRBJ2-1, with TRBD2 matching 11 bases. CDR3 length: 16 residues. V shed 2 bases and J 6 bases; nucleotides not matched to a gene: 6. Germline CDR1 reads KGHSH; CDR2 reads LQKENI. DNA for the CDR3: TGTGCCAGCTCACCAATAATAGCGGGAGGGAGCAATGAGCAGTTCTTC. Residues: CASSPIIAGGSNEQFF.

V gene TRBV28 combines with J gene TRBJ1-1, with a tentative D call TRBD1 (5 bases). V was cut by 7 bases and J by 8 bases, with 29 bases left in between. The CDR3 covers 17 residues. Germline V gene lookup returns CDR1 MDHEN and CDR2 SYDVKM. CDR3 sequence: CASTEATPLGEEEEAFF. The DNA of the CDR3 is TGTGCCAGCACAGAAGCTACCCCTTTAGGGGAAGAAGAAGAAGCTTTCTTT. The complete variable domain, with remaining parts taken from reference TRBV28 and TRBJ1-1, reads DVKVTQSSRYLVKRTGEKVFLECVQDMDHENMFWYRQDPGLGLRLIYFSYDVKMKEKGDIPEGYSVSREKKERFSLILESASTNQTSMYLCASTEATPLGEEEEAFFGQGTRLTVV.

The chain joins TRBV19 to TRBJ2-3; TRBD1 agrees at 7 bases. CDR1 LNHDA and CDR2 SQIVND come from the germline V gene (reference sequence). Unmatched junction bases numbered 7, after V lost 8 bases and J lost 5 bases. This CDR3 region has 13 residues. Here the CDR3 reads CASLPSGGDTQYF. The CDR3 coding sequence is TGTGCCAGTCTTCCCTCAGGGGGAGATACGCAGTATTTT.